The T cell receptor (beta chain) described here comes from a study of liver allograft versus peripheral blood T cells (dated by TCRdb to the early 2020s). Regarding the study in general: In liver transplant recipients, the study looked at T cell receptor repertoires in the peripheral blood and set them against the repertoires found within the transplanted livers. Findings and caveats that apply to the study as a whole: The T cell receptor repertoires within liver allografts were reported to be different from the T cell receptor repertoires detected in peripheral blood.

V and J are truncated by 1 base and 2 bases respectively, leaving an intervening sequence of 8 bases. The CDR3 starts with the cysteine, ends with the phenylalanine, and has 14 residues. This entry keeps only the CDR3 DNA: 42 bases, framed from base 1. CDR1 and CDR2 were assigned from the germline V gene as SGHTA and FQGNSA. The instrument was an Illumina MiSeq. TCRdb reprocessing: public reads trimmed at Q25 with fastp, clones called with MiXCR, in-frame beta chains kept. Merged by CDR3 protein, the rows form single entries marked with the most common genes and DNA. This sample gives about 7,900 distinct CDR3 sequences in total; about a sixth of them show up just once. The ten largest clones take up approximately 4.4% of the sample. In regard to this clonotype: Its antigen is currently not known. No base-level quality is on record; no much larger clone is a single base apart.

The chain is assembled from TRBV7-2 and TRBJ1-1, with the identity of the D gene unclear. This receptor was identified in a human patient who had a liver transplant. Some T cells may originate with the graft donor following a transplant. The DNA is TGTGCCAGCAGCTTAGGGTTGGGCAACACTGAAGCTTTCTTT. Translated, it gives CASSLGLGNTEAFF.